This T cell receptor beta chain came from a study of T-cell reconstitution after alpha-beta-depleted transplantation in children. Notes on the study in general: Where some patients showed high TCRbeta diversity at day 60, it came from recipient T cells and thymic progenitors that had survived.

Unique molecular identifiers were incorporated during preparation of the TCRbeta library. Using its own MiXCR run on the PCR reads, TCRdb lists one record per CDR3 protein. The repertoire includes 500,000 to 750,000 distinct CDR3 sequences, 25% to 30% of them detected once, and 35% to 40% sits in the top ten. This clonotype was seen only a few times. What it binds is not known. CDR1 is SQVTM, CDR2 ANQGSEA, per germline. This CDR3 has 14 amino acids. Deletions cut 2 bases from V and 7 bases from J, with 15 bases between. The source was PBMCs, collected before TCRalphabeta/CD19-depleted stem cell transplant. This receptor was obtained from a boy less than two years old with Wiskott-Aldrich syndrome, due to receive a stem cell transplant. The rearrangement joins TRBV29-1 to TRBJ2-1; maybe TRBD1 (5 bases). CDR3 coding DNA: TGCAGCGTTGAACAGGGTCTGATGTGGAATGAGCAGTTCTTC. Its translation: CSVEQGLMWNEQFF.